This record concerns one T cell receptor (beta chain) sequence. Its antigen is not identified. CDR3 length: 14 residues. Germline assignment: CDR1 SGHRS and CDR2 YFSETQ. Trimming cost V 4 bases and J 1 base; bases outside gene matches: 4. The sample originates from a study of cytotoxic CD8 clonotypes in ibrutinib-treated CLL. Overall study: Outcomes included 25 or so partial and 2 complete responses; after median about 68 months, roughly 14 stayed remitted and approximately 12 progressed. Study-level findings and limits: Baseline levels were approached again at progression, after clonality had risen at ibrutinib response.

The intended depth for sequencing was 1 in 200,000 to 1 in 1 million T cells. The data were produced by immunoSEQ multiplex PCR, yet TCRdb's version contains in-frame clones alone and is incomplete. In the table there are tens of thousands of clones, more than 60% of which are singletons. For TCR beta libraries, roughly 1.9 micrograms of genomic DNA were obtained from cryopreserved PBMCs. The chain uses TRBV5-1 and TRBJ2-5; TRBD2 matches 7 bases. This receptor was obtained from a human donor with chronic lymphocytic leukemia. The sample consisted of PBMCs, taken after 24 months of ibrutinib treatment. DNA for the CDR3: TGCGCCAGCAGCCTTACTAGCGCCCAAGAGACCCAGTACTTC. Its protein product is CASSLTSAQETQYF. The variable domain in full, completed from reference TRBV5-1 and TRBJ2-5, reads KAGVTQTPRYLIKTRGQQVTLSCSPISGHRSVSWYQQTPGQGLQFLFEYFSETQRNKGNFPGRFSGRQFSNSRSEMNVSTLELGDSALYLCASSLTSAQETQYFGPGTRLLVL.